The entry below gives a single T cell receptor (beta chain) sequence along with its context. The repertoire was sequenced with immunoSEQ multiplex PCR; TCRdb's copy has only in-frame clones and lacks some. The table records 200,000 to 250,000 clones, about four fifths of them present only once. Clinical histories supplied by participants themselves formed the basis of cohort assignment. This sample is part of a study of blood T cell repertoires in COVID-19. Germline CDR1 is SGHAT and CDR2 is FQNNGV. The V and J ends lost 6 bases and 8 bases respectively, with 20 bases between them. The CDR3 loop spans 15 amino acids.

The sequenced material came from PBMCs or T cells enriched from blood (not recorded which). The chain carries TRBV11-2 and TRBJ2-1; TRBD2 is a possible D gene (6 bases). The TCR sequence derives from a woman between 50 and 59 years old with acute COVID-19. CDR3 protein: CASSRGGSGPDEQFF. CDR3 sequence (DNA): TGTGCCAGCAGTCGAGGAGGGAGCGGGCCCGATGAGCAGTTCTTC.